Each of the 32 T cell receptor beta chains below was sequenced from the same sample in a study of monozygotic twins with inflammatory bowel disease. TCRdb reprocessed the 5' RACE reads; each CDR3 protein has one entry and no DNA is given. This sample's table reports under 350,000 distinct CDR3 sequences. The sample was blood. Receptor source: a human donor with ulcerative colitis or Crohn's disease, or a healthy co-twin of an affected twin (not recorded which).

This chain joins TRBV7-2 and TRBJ2-5; checking the TCRdb D call of TRBD1 is not possible without DNA. Germline-derived CDR1 and CDR2 are SGHTA and FQGNSA. The CDR3 totals 15 residues. This CDR3 is CASSLIAGAAETQYF. Full variable domain (remainder filled in from reference TRBV7-2 and TRBJ2-5): GAGVSQSPSNKVTEKGKDVELRCDPISGHTALYWYRQSLGQGLEFLIYFQGNSAPDKSGLPSDRFSAERTGGSVSTLTIQRTQQEDSAVYLCASSLIAGAAETQYFGPGTRLLVL.

The chain employs TRBV28 and TRBJ2-2. The CDR3 is made up of 12 amino acids. The germline V gene encodes CDR1 MDHEN and CDR2 SYDVKM. CDR3 region: CATSMNTGELFF.

This chain uses TRBV5-6 with TRBJ2-7; TCRdb reports TRBD1, a call that lacks DNA to check it against. CDR1 is SGHDT, CDR2 YYEEEE, per germline. The CDR3 covers 14 residues. This chain's CDR3 is CASSLEGRTYEQYF.

The rearrangement links TRBV4-1 to TRBJ2-2; the TCRdb D gene call, TRBD1, has no DNA to confirm it. The CDR3 extends over 15 amino acids. Germline V gene sequence: CDR1 MGHRA, CDR2 YSYEKL. The CDR3 here is CASSQRDRVTGELFF.

The V call is TRBV7-9, the J call TRBJ2-5; TCRdb designates TRBD1, a call that cannot be tested without DNA. This CDR3 region has 14 residues. Germline V lookup: CDR1 SEHNR, CDR2 FQNEAQ (reference sequence). The CDR3 loop reads CAIKGGSGPETQYF.

The CDR3 is CASSFDQNIQYF. The genes are TRBV5-1 and TRBJ2-4. Germline V gene data show CDR1 as SGHRS and CDR2 as YFSETQ. The CDR3 loop spans 12 amino acids. The whole variable domain, remainder taken from reference TRBV5-1 and TRBJ2-4, is KAGVTQTPRYLIKTRGQQVTLSCSPISGHRSVSWYQQTPGQGLQFLFEYFSETQRNKGNFPGRFSGRQFSNSRSEMNVSTLELGDSALYLCASSFDQNIQYFGAGTRLSVL.

The rearrangement links TRBV7-2 to TRBJ2-4; the D call of TRBD1 rests on TCRdb alone, since no DNA is present to check it. Germline V gene data show CDR1 as SGHTA and CDR2 as FQGNSA. CDR3 size: 11 residues. CDR3: CASSLARAQYF.

This rearrangement joins TRBV28 to TRBJ1-1. The CDR3 consists of 13 residues. Germline V lookup: CDR1 MDHEN, CDR2 SYDVKM. The CDR3 loop is CASSLWGIAEAFF.

V and J are TRBV6-1 and TRBJ1-6; checking the TCRdb D call of TRBD1 is not possible without DNA. Germline values: CDR1 MNHNS, CDR2 SASEGT. This CDR3 is 18 amino acids long. The chain's CDR3 is CASSTSGRGLSYNSPLHF.

The chain joins TRBV12-3 or TRBV12-4 to TRBJ1-5. This CDR3 contains 14 residues. The CDR3 loop is CASSLETVDQPQHF.

The chain combines TRBV3-1 with TRBJ2-7; TCRdb selects TRBD2, and the lack of DNA leaves this call unchecked. This CDR3 has 17 residues. Germline V CDR1 and CDR2: LGHDT, YNNKEL (reference sequence). This chain's CDR3 is CASSLRLAGGPGSEQYF.

The chain couples TRBV27 to TRBJ1-6; TCRdb's D call, TRBD1, is unchecked because there is no DNA. Germline CDR1 MNHEY, CDR2 SMNVEV (reference sequence). The length of the CDR3 is 14 residues. CDR3 protein: CASSLQGARSPLHF.

The J gene is TRBJ2-5, the V gene TRBV28; TCRdb designates TRBD1, a call that cannot be tested without DNA. CDR3 length: 15 amino acids. Germline assignment: CDR1 MDHEN and CDR2 SYDVKM. This CDR3 reads CASSGAGAPGETQYF.

The rearrangement uses TRBV6-1 and TRBJ2-3; the TCRdb call, TRBD1, lacks DNA for checking. The CDR3 contains 15 residues. The germline V gene has CDR1 MNHNS and CDR2 SASEGT. The CDR3 is CASIPGQGVSDTQYF.

This sequence joins TRBV24-1 and TRBJ2-3. Germline V gene sequence: CDR1 KGHDR, CDR2 SFDVKD. This CDR3 is built from 14 residues. CDR3 in amino acids: CATSDLLVPDTQYF.

This rearrangement joins TRBV15 to TRBJ2-1; lacking DNA, the TRBD2 call made by TCRdb goes unchecked. This CDR3 has 15 amino acids. Germline V gene sequence: CDR1 LNHNV, CDR2 YYDKDF (reference sequence). This CDR3 is CATSRASGAYNEQFF.

The rearrangement joins TRBV18 to TRBJ2-5; the TCRdb D gene call, TRBD1, has no DNA to confirm it. CDR1 is KGHSH and CDR2 is LQKENI in the germline V gene. This CDR3 region has 16 residues. The CDR3 sequence: CASSPRGRGRQETQYF.

The chain links TRBV20-1 to TRBJ2-7; TCRdb proposes TRBD1, but this gene call is untestable without DNA. This CDR3 region has 13 residues. Germline V gene data show CDR1 as DFQATT and CDR2 as SNEGSKA (reference sequence). CDR3 region: CSGKGGTGVEQYF.

The chain employs TRBV18 and TRBJ2-6; TCRdb outputs TRBD2, but without DNA this stays unchecked. The germline gives CDR1 KGHSH, CDR2 LQKENI. This CDR3 spans 15 amino acids. The CDR3 sequence is CASARGGTGANVLTF.

The V call is TRBV5-1, the J call TRBJ2-5; there is no DNA to check the TCRdb D call of TRBD2. Germline V gives CDR1 SGHRS, CDR2 YFSETQ. This CDR3 spans 17 amino acids. The CDR3 protein is CASSLGDGLTTRETQYF.

The chain has TRBV7-8 and TRBJ1-6; TCRdb proposes TRBD1, but this gene call is untestable without DNA. Germline assignment: CDR1 SGHVS and CDR2 FQNEAQ. This CDR3 comprises 14 residues. The CDR3 sequence: CASSQGTGRTPLHF.

The rearrangement uses TRBV6-2 or TRBV6-3 and TRBJ1-1. CDR1 MNHEY and CDR2 SVGEGT come from the germline V gene. CDR3 size: 13 residues. CDR3 sequence reads: CASSDLRNTEAFF.

The gene calls are TRBV29-1 and TRBJ1-5. The CDR3 sequence is 13 residues long. Per the germline V gene, CDR1 is SQVTM and CDR2 is ANQGSEA. The CDR3 loop is CSVKGTSNQPQHF.

The rearrangement uses TRBV2 and TRBJ2-7. Germline CDR1 reads SNHLY; CDR2 reads FYNNEI. The CDR3 is 14 amino acids. Here the CDR3 reads CASRRTLADYEQYF.

The chain recombines TRBV7-2 with TRBJ2-3; lacking DNA, the TRBD1 call made by TCRdb goes unchecked. The CDR3 sequence is 14 residues long. The germline V gene has CDR1 SGHTA and CDR2 FQGNSA. The CDR3: CASSFRQGADTQYF.

The J gene is TRBJ2-2, the V gene TRBV7-8; TCRdb outputs TRBD1, but without DNA this stays unchecked. The CDR3 length is 17 residues. Germline V CDR1 and CDR2: SGHVS, FQNEAQ. The CDR3 protein is CASSSPQGAGGTGELFF.

This chain connects TRBV20-1 to TRBJ2-4; TCRdb indicates TRBD1, and absent DNA this call remains unverified. The CDR3 is 12 amino acids. From germline, CDR1 is DFQATT and CDR2 SNEGSKA (reference sequence). CDR3 region: CSATQRGNIQYF.

This chain connects TRBV6-5 to TRBJ2-6. The germline CDR1 and CDR2 sequences are MNHEY and SVGAGI. The CDR3 has 18 residues. The CDR3 sequence is CASSSPTGPDSGANVLTF.

This chain connects TRBV20-1 to TRBJ1-1; TCRdb reports TRBD1, a call that lacks DNA to check it against. CDR1 is DFQATT and CDR2 is SNEGSKA in the germline V gene (reference sequence). The CDR3 is made up of 13 amino acids. This chain's CDR3 is CSAPPPGFTEAFF.

This chain joins TRBV28 and TRBJ1-6; TCRdb gives TRBD1 as the D gene, but with no DNA this cannot be confirmed. This CDR3 contains 17 residues. Looked up from germline, CDR1 is MDHEN and CDR2 is SYDVKM. Here the CDR3 reads CASSLWRGTVTNSPLHF.

The rearrangement joins TRBV20-1 to TRBJ2-1; TCRdb calls TRBD2, which cannot be checked without DNA. CDR3 size: 13 residues. Germline CDR1 is DFQATT and CDR2 is SNEGSKA (reference sequence). The CDR3 protein is CSARTSGGNEQFF.

The J gene is TRBJ1-5, the V gene TRBV7-8; TCRdb's D call of TRBD1 is untestable without DNA. Germline lookup yields CDR1 SGHVS and CDR2 FQNEAQ. This CDR3 contains 17 residues. CDR3 region: CASSLDSRQVLNQPQHF.